The 9 T cell receptor beta chains given below trace back to one sample, sequenced in a study of T cell responses to AZD1222 COVID-19 vaccine. Produced via immunoSEQ multiplex PCR; TCRdb's table is partial and in-frame only. The sample has some 130,000 clones, over 90% seen once. The specimen comprised peripheral blood, sampled on day 0 of AZD1222 vaccination. Receptors originate from an adult in good health.

This clone has only one observation. The chain links TRBV6-1 to TRBJ1-1; no firm D call. CDR3 size: 13 residues. V dropped 3 bases and J dropped 2 bases, with 7 bases sitting between them. Germline assignment: CDR1 MNHNS and CDR2 SASEGT. The CDR3 sequence is CASSEAANTEAFF. In nucleotides, the CDR3 is TGTGCCAGCAGTGAGGCAGCTAACACTGAAGCTTTCTTT.

This chain uses TRBV4-3 with TRBJ1-5; D is undetermined. Germline V gives CDR1 LGHNA, CDR2 YSLEER. The ends were cut back, 1 base at V and 4 bases at J, with 11 bases in the middle. This CDR3 is 15 amino acids long. The CDR3 here is CASSQVIWGNQPQHF. The CDR3 region has the DNA TGCGCCAGCAGCCAAGTAATATGGGGAAATCAGCCCCAGCATTTT.

V and J are TRBV5-6 and TRBJ2-7; D remains unclear. The germline V gene has CDR1 SGHDT and CDR2 YYEEEE. Trimming took off 1 base at V and 6 bases at J, with 8 bases between the two ends. The length of the CDR3 is 12 residues. CDR3 loop: CASSLYPLEQYF. The CDR3 DNA is TGTGCCAGCAGCTTGTATCCCCTCGAGCAGTACTTC.

The rearrangement links TRBV7-9 to TRBJ2-2; the D is unclear. Germline V gives CDR1 SEHNR, CDR2 FQNEAQ (reference sequence). The CDR3 spans 15 residues. V was pared by 7 bases and J by 3 bases, with 15 bases between. The CDR3 reads CASILGMLDTGELFF. CDR3 nucleotides: TGTGCCAGCATCTTGGGGATGTTAGACACCGGGGAGCTGTTTTTT.

J is TRBJ1-3 and V is TRBV19; no clear D. The CDR3 is 14 amino acids. Deletions cut 7 bases from V and 0 bases from J, with 10 bases between. Germline V gives CDR1 LNHDA, CDR2 SQIVND (reference sequence). For the CDR3, the DNA is TGTGCCAGTAATACACCGAGCTCTGGAAACACCATATATTTT. Translation: CASNTPSSGNTIYF. Using reference TRBV19 and TRBJ1-3 for the parts outside the CDR3, the full variable domain is DGGITQSPKYLFRKEGQNVTLSCEQNLNHDAMYWYRQDPGQGLRLIYYSQIVNDFQKGDIAEGYSVSREKKESFPLTVTSAQKNPTAFYLCASNTPSSGNTIYFGEGSWLTVV.

The rearrangement links TRBV5-8 to TRBJ1-2, with no clear D. The CDR3 totals 14 residues. Trimming cost V 4 bases and J 0 bases, with 10 bases left between them. CDR1 is SGHTS, CDR2 YDEGEE, per germline. CDR3 loop: CASSTRLTNYGYTF. CDR3 sequence (DNA): TGTGCCAGCAGCACTCGACTGACTAACTATGGCTACACCTTC.

The rearrangement joins TRBV7-9 to TRBJ1-2; no reliable D call. Trimming cost V 6 bases and J 2 bases, with 13 bases left between them. CDR1 is SEHNR, CDR2 FQNEAQ, per germline (reference sequence). This CDR3 contains 14 residues. Written as DNA, the CDR3 is TGTGCCAGCAGGAGGGCCCCCCAGAACTATGGCTACACCTTC. Amino acid sequence: CASRRAPQNYGYTF.

This clone was counted a few times. The chain links TRBV9 to TRBJ1-1, with D possibly being TRBD1 (5 bases). The germline V gene has CDR1 SGDLS and CDR2 YYNGEE. The CDR3 contains 14 residues. Between the trimmed V and J ends, which lost 1 base and 4 bases, there was a span of 11 bases. The CDR3 nucleotides are TGTGCCAGCAGCGTAAGTACGACAGTCACTGAAGCTTTCTTT. Its translation is CASSVSTTVTEAFF.

This clone was found once. V usage is TRBV21-1 and J usage is TRBJ1-3; the D call in the table, TRBD1, was not verified against the DNA. TRBV21-1 is a pseudogene. This CDR3 spans 14 amino acids. The DNA of the CDR3 is TGTGCCAGCAGCAACATGGACAGGGGAAACACCATATATTTT. Residues: CASSNMDRGNTIYF.